This passage covers 25 T cell receptor beta chains from one sample sequenced in a study of CD8 T cells in Susac syndrome. cDNA came from around 0.5 to 1 ug RNA primed by random hexamers. TCRdb re-analysed the immunoSEQ multiplex PCR reads in MiXCR, keeping a single row per CDR3 protein. Among approximately 110,000 distinct CDR3 sequences, around 95% were seen once, and the ten largest hold 0.065% to 0.09%. The sample consisted of CD4+ T cells from PBMCs. These receptors originate from a human donor in good health.

The V gene is TRBV6-2 or TRBV6-3, the J gene TRBJ2-5; TRBD1 aligns across 8 bases. The CDR3 is 14 residues long. Trimming removed 7 bases from V and 5 bases from J; junction bases left unmatched: 9. Germline-derived CDR1 and CDR2 are MNHEY and SVGEGT. In DNA, the CDR3 is TGTGCCAGCAACGGACAGGGCGGGGTGGAGACCCAGTACTTC. The encoded protein is CASNGQGGVETQYF.

The CDR3 DNA sequence: TGTGCCAGCAGTGAGGCCAGGTCCGCCTACGAGCAGTACTTC. This translates into CASSEARSAYEQYF. This rearrangement joins TRBV25-1 to TRBJ2-7; D is ambiguous. The CDR3 covers 14 residues. V was trimmed by 3 bases and J by 2 bases, leaving 11 bases between them. Germline V lookup: CDR1 MGHDK, CDR2 SYGVNS.

The chain is built from TRBV6-6 and TRBJ1-2, with D uncertain. Germline CDR1 reads MNHNY; CDR2 reads SVGAGI (reference sequence). The CDR3 loop spans 14 amino acids. V lost 4 bases and J lost 2, with 11 bases in between. The chain's CDR3 is CASSSPGSNYGYTF. In DNA, the CDR3 is TGTGCCAGCAGTTCACCGGGGTCCAACTATGGCTACACCTTC.

This clonotype was observed once. V gene TRBV2 combines with J gene TRBJ2-1; D gene unclear. Germline assignment: CDR1 SNHLY and CDR2 FYNNEI. This CDR3 is 13 amino acids long. V lost 7 bases to trimming and J lost 2 bases, with 9 bases between them. The CDR3 DNA reads TGTGCCAGCACGCCAAGTACCTACAATGAGCAGTTCTTC. The encoded protein is CASTPSTYNEQFF.

This chain connects TRBV5-1 to TRBJ2-4, with TRBD1 identical over 10 bases. Germline V gene sequence: CDR1 SGHRS, CDR2 YFSETQ. The CDR3 contains 16 residues. V lost 4 bases and J lost 0; bases outside the gene matches: 4. CDR3 bases: TGCGCCAGCAGCCAGGGACAGGGGATAGCCAAAAACATTCAGTACTTC. Protein product: CASSQGQGIAKNIQYF.

The J gene is TRBJ2-7, the V gene TRBV6-2 or TRBV6-3; TRBD2 matches 14 bases. Germline values: CDR1 MNHEY, CDR2 SVGEGT. Trimming removed 6 bases from V and 4 bases from J; junction bases left unmatched: 5. This CDR3 is built from 15 residues. CDR3: CASSSGLAGVYEQYF. The CDR3 DNA reads as TGTGCCAGCAGCTCGGGACTAGCGGGAGTATACGAGCAGTACTTC.

The chain combines TRBV3-1 with TRBJ2-1, with 7 positions matching TRBD2. CDR3 length equals 15 residues. Trimming cost V 7 bases and J 2 bases; bases outside gene matches: 8. Germline V lookup: CDR1 LGHDT, CDR2 YNNKEL (reference sequence). CDR3 protein: CASKSWEGPYNEQFF. CDR3 in DNA: TGTGCCAGCAAATCGTGGGAGGGTCCCTACAATGAGCAGTTCTTC.

This clonotype was counted once. The gene calls are TRBV4-3 and TRBJ2-3; D is perhaps TRBD2 (6 bases). CDR3 size: 13 residues. V lost 4 bases and J lost 8, with 13 bases in between. Germline assignment: CDR1 LGHNA and CDR2 YSLEER. The CDR3 bases are TGCGCCAGCAGCCTTTTACGGGAGACTACGCAGTATTTT. Translated: CASSLLRETTQYF.

The CDR3: CAYHREPNEKLFF. The CDR3 coding sequence is TGTGCCTACCACCGGGAACCCAATGAAAAACTGTTTTTT. The chain has TRBV30 and TRBJ1-4; no clear D. This CDR3 is built from 13 residues. The ends were cut back, 7 bases at V and 5 bases at J, with 14 bases in the middle. Germline CDR1 and CDR2: GTSNPN and SVGIG (reference sequence).

J is TRBJ2-2 and V is TRBV11-1; no clear D. CDR1 SGHAT and CDR2 FQDESV come from the germline V gene (reference sequence). Trimming removed 6 bases at V and 0 bases at J, with 11 bases between. This CDR3 spans 15 amino acids. CDR3 amino acids: CASSSFSTNTGELFF. The CDR3 DNA sequence: TGTGCCAGCAGTTCTTTTTCTACGAACACCGGGGAGCTGTTTTTT.

In this sample, this clonotype turned up a few times. The chain combines TRBV29-1 with TRBJ2-7, with TRBD2 identical over 9 bases. The germline CDR1 and CDR2 sequences are SQVTM and ANQGSEA. The J segment lost 4 bases and the V segment lost 4 bases, leaving 5 bases of the junction unmatched. The CDR3 totals 13 residues. In DNA form, the CDR3 reads TGCAGCGTTGCCCCTAGCGGGATTTACGAGCAGTACTTC. It yields the protein CSVAPSGIYEQYF.

The rearrangement uses TRBV20-1 and TRBJ2-5; 8 bases fit TRBD2. The CDR3 has 12 amino acids. Germline CDR1 DFQATT, CDR2 SNEGSKA (reference sequence). CDR3 sequence (DNA): TGCAGCGGACTAGCCCCGGGAGAGACCCAGTACTTC. Translation gives CSGLAPGETQYF.

V gene TRBV6-1 combines with J gene TRBJ1-2; D uncertain. CDR3 length equals 12 residues. With 1 base removed from V and 5 bases from J, the gap between germline ends came to 5 bases. Germline V CDR1 and CDR2: MNHNS, SASEGT. The CDR3 spells CASSEGEYGYTF. The CDR3, as DNA: TGTGCCAGCAGTGAAGGGGAATATGGCTACACCTTC.

This clonotype was observed a single time. The chain joins TRBV14 to TRBJ2-3; TRBD2 matches at 7 bases. The junction had 14 bases not matched to a gene; V was cut back by 4 bases and J by 4 bases. Germline CDR1 and CDR2: SGHDN and FVKESK. The CDR3 sequence is 17 residues long. CDR3 sequence reads: CASSPDPLAVLADTQYF. The CDR3, as DNA: TGTGCCAGCAGCCCCGACCCGCTAGCGGTTTTGGCAGATACGCAGTATTTT.

The rearrangement links TRBV30 to TRBJ2-2; D remains unclear. V was shortened by 0 bases and J by 5 bases, with 19 bases between the two germline ends. The CDR3 is 17 amino acids. Germline V gene lookup returns CDR1 GTSNPN and CDR2 SVGIG (reference sequence). In DNA form, the CDR3 reads TGTGCCTGGAGTGTGAGCAGGACCCTCGGAAAAACCGGGGAGCTGTTTTTT. Its translation is CAWSVSRTLGKTGELFF.

This clonotype turned up a few times. V gene TRBV19 combines with J gene TRBJ2-1, with 11 nucleotides matching TRBD1. Looked up from germline, CDR1 is LNHDA and CDR2 is SQIVND (reference sequence). Trimming took 5 bases from V and 3 from J; bases not matched to a gene: 3. This CDR3 is 15 amino acids long. The CDR3 region is CASSSGTGGYNEQFF. CDR3 sequence (DNA): TGTGCCAGTAGTTCCGGGACAGGGGGCTACAATGAGCAGTTCTTC.

V is TRBV7-2 and J is TRBJ2-2; 7 nucleotides agree with TRBD2. Trimming at V came to 6 bases and at J to 8 bases, leaving 9 bases not matched to a gene. CDR1 and CDR2 (germline): SGHTA, FQGNSA. The CDR3 has 14 amino acids. The CDR3 nucleotides read TGTGCCAGCAGAACCGAAAGCGGGACTGGGGAGCTGTTTTTT. This codes for CASRTESGTGELFF.

This rearrangement joins TRBV5-6 to TRBJ2-7; no clear D gene. Trimming shortened V by 1 base and J by 3 bases, and 5 bases separated the two germline ends. Germline loops: CDR1 SGHDT, CDR2 YYEEEE. The CDR3 is made up of 12 amino acids. The CDR3 region has the DNA TGTGCCAGCAGCTTGAACAACTACGAGCAGTACTTC. It is translated as CASSLNNYEQYF.

The chain recombines TRBV5-5 with TRBJ1-1; 9 nucleotides match TRBD1. The CDR3 runs to 16 residues. V shed 2 bases, J shed 1 base, and the junction held 6 bases outside the gene matches. Germline V gives CDR1 SGHKS, CDR2 YYEKEE (reference sequence). CDR3 residues: CASSLQGAQGNTEAFF. In nucleotides, the CDR3 is TGTGCCAGCAGCTTACAGGGGGCGCAGGGGAACACTGAAGCTTTCTTT.

The chain links TRBV3-1 to TRBJ2-7, with no clear D. There are 11 residues in the CDR3. Germline V CDR1 and CDR2: LGHDT, YNNKEL (reference sequence). Between the trimmed V and J ends, which lost 0 bases and 6 bases, there was a span of 3 bases. CDR3: CASSQDGEQYF. The DNA of the CDR3 is TGTGCCAGCAGCCAAGATGGCGAGCAGTACTTC.

Regarding this clonotype: The junction departs from the called germline gene at one end, perhaps through a read error. The chain couples TRBV19 to TRBJ1-2; no clear D gene. The CDR3 is 14 amino acids. Germline lookup yields CDR1 LNHDA and CDR2 SQIVND (reference sequence). The CDR3 DNA reads as TGTGCCAGTAGTATAGACCCGCATAACGATGGCTACACCTTC. It translates to CASSIDPHNDGYTF.

Here the CDR3 DNA reads TGCGCCAGCAGCTTGGCCGTAGGACTAGCGGGAGGTATGAAGACCCAGTACTTC. This sequence encodes CASSLAVGLAGGMKTQYF. The chain has TRBV5-1 and TRBJ2-5, with TRBD2 identical over 14 bases. Trimming cost V 0 bases and J 6 bases; bases outside gene matches: 10. The CDR3 runs to 18 residues. Germline loops: CDR1 SGHRS, CDR2 YFSETQ.

V gene TRBV29-1 combines with J gene TRBJ1-1, with a possible D match to TRBD1 (6 bases). The ends were cut back, 6 bases at V and 1 base at J, with 9 bases in the middle. Germline CDR1 SQVTM, CDR2 ANQGSEA. CDR3 length: 12 residues. The CDR3 loop is CSVRTENTEAFF. In DNA form, the CDR3 reads TGCAGCGTCCGGACAGAGAACACTGAAGCTTTCTTT.

CDR3 nucleotides: TGTGCCAGCAGTAACCCTAGCACAGATACGCAGTATTTT. Its translation is CASSNPSTDTQYF. The chain links TRBV7-2 to TRBJ2-3; D ambiguous. This CDR3 contains 13 residues. CDR1 SGHTA and CDR2 FQGNSA come from the germline V gene. The germline V and J ends were trimmed by 6 bases and 0 bases, with 7 bases remaining between them.

The chain combines TRBV3-1 with TRBJ2-2; possible D gene TRBD2, 6 bases. Germline V gives CDR1 LGHDT, CDR2 YNNKEL (reference sequence). The CDR3 has 17 amino acids. The V end was cut by 8 bases, the J end by 0 bases, with 19 bases between. CDR3 residues: CASSPEAGIANTGELFF. CDR3 DNA sequence: TGTGCCAGCTCTCCCGAGGCGGGAATCGCGAACACCGGGGAGCTGTTTTTT.